This T cell receptor (beta chain) originates from a study of post-analysis software for immune sequencing data (dated by TCRdb to about 2015). About the study as a whole: Relapsing-remitting, secondary progressive and progressive-relapsing multiple sclerosis were recorded as disease courses, and subtype annotation was lacking for some patients. A subset of samples was prepared in parallel using single-end sample barcoding, then pooled and co-amplified after Illumina adapter ligation. The patient repertoires were compared against approximately ten previously published healthy control repertoires obtained from donors aged 6 to 25 years.

TCR beta repertoires were profiled from peripheral blood of under 15 young patients with multiple sclerosis to demonstrate the VDJtools post-analysis software. The multiple sclerosis patients were children and adolescents between roughly 6 and 15 years of age. Library generation was performed with PCR. TCRdb lists the instrument as Illumina HiSeq 2500. Unique molecular identifiers were incorporated into TCR beta cDNA libraries to reduce PCR and sequencing biases. Roughly 0.5 million cDNA molecules were obtained per 1 to 10 million input T cells, so each molecule approximated one T cell. The same protocol used for the earlier healthy control dataset was applied to prepare and sequence the patient libraries. Samples belonging to the same batch were prepared together, multiplexed and sequenced on a shared HiSeq lane. The published analysis was carried out like this. MIGEC handled the raw barcoded reads, throwing out single-read molecular identifier groups before consensus assembly and CDR3 extraction. VDJtools was used for post-analysis of the clonotype tables, with diversity normalized by down-sampling every dataset to the smallest sample size. In repertoire overlap clustering, CDR3 amino acid sequences, but not nucleotide sequences, were matched to correct batch-related cross-sample contamination. TCRdb reworked the public reads: Q25 trimming with fastp, MiXCR clone assembly, productive beta chains retained. One record per CDR3 amino acid sequence lists the most common genes and DNA. These V and J calls are TCRdb output, not the study's own analysis. This sample has hundreds of thousands of distinct CDR3 sequences in its table, and roughly 27% of those were observed once. The top ten hold approximately 0.6% of the sample.

This clonotype was detected only a few times. Its cognate antigen has yet to be identified. No base-level quality is on record; no much larger clone is a single base apart. Including cysteine and phenylalanine, the CDR3 has 15 amino acids. CDR3 DNA is the only sequence kept; it has 45 bases, read in frame from the first base. In the germline V gene, CDR1 corresponds to SQVTM and CDR2 to ANQGSEA. Ends trimmed: V by 6 bases, J by 2 bases; bases unmatched to a gene: 7. Overall study outcomes, separate from this receptor: Compared with controls, multiple sclerosis patients had significantly lower normalized Chao1 diversity, a finding suggesting substantial peripheral T-cell clonal expansion. Patients showed significantly higher frequencies than controls for roughly five TRBV segments, among them TRBV5-6, TRBV5-1 and TRBV20-1. The multiple sclerosis patient group was slightly younger than the control group. Direct clustering with F measure revealed strong co-clustering of samples prepared in the same batch, which led to a batch-effect correction.

The rearrangement joined TRBV29-1 to TRBJ2-3; 11 bases in the junction line up with TRBD2. The sample comprised blood. This clonotype originated in a girl aged 5 to 17 with multiple sclerosis. In nucleotides, the sequence is TGCAGCGTGGAGGGGACTAGCGGTTTCACAGATACGCAGTATTTT. Its coded protein is CSVEGTSGFTDTQYF.